The present T cell receptor (beta chain) was sequenced within a study of T cell repertoires in cytomegalovirus infection. Study details: Indications of both CMV infection and matching HLA type were provided by public TCR beta signatures. Overall study findings and caveats: People with CMV and the relevant HLA were identified by cumulative public TCR beta family frequency. Dominating the ex vivo response were HLA-C-restricted CMV-specific TCR beta clonotypes.

The table lists this clonotype with a few counts. Its antigen is still unknown. MiXCR, applied by TCRdb to the reads, yields one record per CDR3 protein. The sample records roughly 7,600 distinct CDR3 sequences, approximately 54% being singletons. This CDR3 region has 16 residues. Germline assignment: CDR1 SGHTA and CDR2 FQGNSA. V lost 1 base, J lost 7 bases, and 20 bases lay in between. The J gene is TRBJ2-7, the V gene TRBV7-2, with D hard to call. The sample taken for sequencing was PBMCs, sequenced either directly or after in vitro stimulation (not recorded which). This clonotype was obtained from a human donor in good health (CMV status not recorded). Some clones in this sample may be carry-over from other donors' samples. CDR3 region: CASSLEALPIGWEQYF. CDR3 in DNA: TGTGCCAGCAGCTTAGAGGCGTTACCTATTGGTTGGGAGCAGTACTTC.